The clone carrying this T cell receptor (beta chain) was seen at least ten times. Its cognate antigen is unknown. As for time point: persistent/refractory GD, antithyroid drugs over 5 years with positive TRAb. PBMCs provided the RNA from which the TCR library was made. These data are taken from a study of regulatory T cells in long-lasting Graves disease. Whole-study results and caveats: Lower TCR diversity characterized persistent Graves' patients relative to newly diagnosed patients.

Sequencing libraries for TCR beta were prepared with iRepertoire HTBI primers and Arm-PCR of CDR3 regions. MiXCR was run by TCRdb on the multiplex PCR reads, yielding one entry per CDR3 protein. The table has some 280,000 distinct CDR3 sequences, roughly 21% seen once. The CDR3 runs to 16 residues. Germline CDR1 SGHAT, CDR2 FQNNGV. V was cut by 2 bases and J by 0 bases, with 11 bases left in between. The specimen comprised peripheral blood mononuclear cells (PBMCs), sampled when the disease was refractory, from a patient treated with antithyroid drugs. This chain uses TRBV11-2 with TRBJ1-3; D is unresolved. The origin of this receptor is a female donor with Graves disease. The DNA of the CDR3 is TGTGCCAGCAGCTTAAATCCTCCTGGCTCTGGAAACACCATATATTTT. The encoded protein is CASSLNPPGSGNTIYF. The full variable domain, with the rest looked up from reference TRBV11-2 and TRBJ1-3, is EAGVAQSPRYKIIEKRQSVAFWCNPISGHATLYWYQQILGQGPKLLIQFQNNGVVDDSQLPKDRFSAERLKGVDSTLKIQPAKLEDSAVYLCASSLNPPGSGNTIYFGEGSWLTVV.